One and the same sample provided the 9 T cell receptor beta chains below, sequenced in a study of metastatic and nonmetastatic thyroid tumors (TCRdb year 2020). No patient had received any treatment before thyroid surgery. Library method: PCR. TCRdb shows the sequencer as Illumina HiSeq 4000. TCRdb applied fastp at Q25 and MiXCR to the public reads, then kept only in-frame beta chains. The sample includes 20,000 to 25,000 clones, with about a quarter observed a single time. The leading ten clones occupy 5.4% of the sample. The sample taken for sequencing was tumor tissue. These receptors were collected from a female donor with papillary thyroid cancer or a benign thyroid nodule (not recorded which). Some clones in this sample may be carry-over from other donors' samples.

This clone was seen ten or more times. This sequence joins TRBV13 and TRBJ1-5; D remains unclear. This CDR3 region has 13 residues. CDR1 PRHDT and CDR2 FYEKMQ come from the germline V gene (reference sequence). V lost 3 bases and J 3 bases, leaving 6 bases between the germline ends. For the CDR3, the DNA is TGTGCCAGCAGCTTTTCCAACAATCAGCCCCAGCATTTT. Its protein is CASSFSNNQPQHF.

The V call is TRBV19, the J call TRBJ1-6; D not certain. The V gene lost 4 bases and the J gene lost 6 bases, with 13 bases spanning the gap. This CDR3 comprises 15 residues. Per germline, CDR1 LNHDA and CDR2 SQIVND (reference sequence). DNA of the CDR3: TGTGCCAGTAGTACCACGTGGTCGGGTAATTCACCCCTCCACTTT. Translation: CASSTTWSGNSPLHF.

This clone has ten or more counts. Other DNA sequences from this sample encode an identical CDR3 as well. The chain has TRBV28 and TRBJ1-2; 7 bases agree with TRBD1. The CDR3 length is 14 residues. In germline, CDR1 is MDHEN, CDR2 SYDVKM. The J segment lost 3 bases and the V segment lost 5 bases, leaving 6 bases of the junction unmatched. The CDR3 protein is CASSRTGGDYGYTF. As DNA, the CDR3 is TGTGCCAGCAGTCGGACAGGAGGGGACTATGGCTACACCTTC.

This clone was picked up many times. Just one base apart from a much larger clone, this may be a read error. At the DNA level, this CDR3 is encoded by other sequences in the same sample as well. V gene TRBV11-2 combines with J gene TRBJ2-3, with a tentative D call TRBD1 (6 bases). The germline V gene encodes CDR1 SGHAT and CDR2 FQNNGV. Trimming took 5 bases from V and 5 from J, leaving 20 bases between them. This CDR3 is built from 16 residues. This CDR3 is CASSLGGTGPLDTQYF. The CDR3 nucleotides read TGTGCCAGCAGCCTAGGTGGAACAGGGCCGTTAGATACGCAGTATTTT.

The V call is TRBV5-1, the J call TRBJ1-4; a weak D match, TRBD1 (5 bases). Germline CDR1 reads SGHRS; CDR2 reads YFSETQ. The CDR3 has 17 residues. V lost 2 bases and J lost 8, with 22 bases in between. This chain's CDR3 is CASSLLHSGPGIEKLFF. The CDR3 nucleotides are TGCGCCAGCAGCTTACTCCACTCAGGGCCGGGTATCGAAAAACTGTTTTTT.

By frequency in the sample, this clone is medium-sized. This chain connects TRBV30 to TRBJ1-5; D gene uncertain. From germline, CDR1 is GTSNPN and CDR2 SVGIG (reference sequence). The ends were cut back, 0 bases at V and 1 base at J, with 10 bases in the middle. The CDR3 consists of 15 residues. The CDR3 protein is CAWSVRAASNQPQHF. Written as DNA, the CDR3 is TGTGCCTGGAGTGTAAGGGCAGCCAGCAATCAGCCCCAGCATTTT.

This clone is medium-sized (0.01 to 0.1%) in the sample. This chain connects TRBV6-5 to TRBJ2-3; D is unresolved. Deletions cut 0 bases from V and 1 base from J, with 5 bases between. CDR1 is MNHEY and CDR2 is SVGAGI in the germline V gene. The CDR3 runs to 14 residues. In DNA, the CDR3 is TGTGCCAGCAGTTACTCGGGCCGCACAGATACGCAGTATTTT. Translating gives CASSYSGRTDTQYF.

This clone turned up a few times. The chain employs TRBV6-1 and TRBJ1-5, with D unresolved. V lost 6 bases and J 2 bases, leaving 14 bases between the germline ends. Per the germline V gene, CDR1 is MNHNS and CDR2 is SASEGT. This CDR3 spans 15 amino acids. CDR3 in DNA: TGTGCCAGCAGGTGTGTGCTTTGGGGCAATCAGCCCCAGCATTTT. Translated: CASRCVLWGNQPQHF.

The chain links TRBV18 to TRBJ2-1; D could derive from TRBD1 or TRBD2 (6 bases each). The CDR3 has 17 amino acids. V was shortened by 0 bases and J by 2 bases, with 14 bases between the two germline ends. Germline V lookup: CDR1 KGHSH, CDR2 LQKENI. This chain's CDR3 is CASSPPAGGAAYNEQFF. In DNA form, the CDR3 reads TGTGCCAGCTCACCACCGGCCGGGGGCGCTGCCTACAATGAGCAGTTCTTC. Drawing the rest from reference TRBV18 and TRBJ2-1, the complete variable domain is NAGVMQNPRHLVRRRGQEARLRCSPMKGHSHVYWYRQLPEEGLKFMVYLQKENIIDESGMPKERFSAEFPKEGPSILRIQQVVRGDSAAYFCASSPPAGGAAYNEQFFGPGTRLTVL.